Listed below are T cell receptor beta chains from one sample, sequenced in a study of OX40 agonist ivuxolimab in advanced cancers. Profiling relied on immunoSEQ multiplex PCR, and the TCRdb table lists in-frame clones only, not all of them. Here the sample spans 65,000 to 95,000 clones, around 87% being singletons. Sequences were derived from CD4+ or CD8+ T cells sorted from blood, sampled in a trial of the OX40 agonist ivuxolimab. The receptors here all came from an adult with an advanced solid tumor such as melanoma, head and neck, liver or kidney cancer. The CDR3 runs from the conserved cysteine through the conserved F or W. A D gene is named only where the DNA matches it firmly. Clone size is shown for a subset of rows, as once, few, many or a class of expanded clone.

D gene: -
J gene: TRBJ2-2
clone size: -
V gene: TRBV6-1
CDR3 DNA: TGTGCCAGCACCCGAAACCGGGATCCCGGGGAGCTGTTTTTT
CDR3 protein: CASTRNRDPGELFF

D gene: -
J gene: TRBJ2-6
clone size: -
V gene: TRBV29-1
CDR3 DNA: TGCAGCGTTGAAGATATTAAGGGAAGCTCTGGGGCCAACGTCCTGACTTTC
CDR3 protein: CSVEDIKGSSGANVLTF

D gene: -
J gene: TRBJ1-5
clone size: -
V gene: TRBV2
CDR3 DNA: TGTGCCAGCAAGGCCCAAGGGCAGCAGCCCCAGCATTTT
CDR3 protein: CASKAQGQQPQHF

D gene: -
J gene: TRBJ1-4
clone size: -
V gene: TRBV18
CDR3 DNA: TGTGCCAGCTCACCAAACCTCGCAACTAATGAAAAACTGTTTTTT
CDR3 protein: CASSPNLATNEKLFF

D gene: -
J gene: TRBJ1-1
clone size: -
V gene: TRBV5-1
CDR3 DNA: TGCGCCAGCAGCTTGGCGCGGGACACTGAAGCTTTCTTT
CDR3 protein: CASSLARDTEAFF

D gene: -
J gene: TRBJ2-3
clone size: -
V gene: TRBV2
CDR3 DNA: TGTGCCAGCAGTCAAAGGAGTGGAACAGATACGCAGTATTTT
CDR3 protein: CASSQRSGTDTQYF

D gene: -
J gene: TRBJ2-3
clone size: -
V gene: TRBV9
CDR3 DNA: TGTGCCAGCAGCGCCCAGGGGTTAAGCACAGATACGCAGTATTTT
CDR3 protein: CASSAQGLSTDTQYF

D gene: -
J gene: TRBJ2-1
clone size: -
V gene: TRBV4-2
CDR3 DNA: TGTGCCAGCACTTCCTTATTAAGACCTTCCTACAATGAGCAGTTCTTC
CDR3 protein: CASTSLLRPSYNEQFF

D gene: -
J gene: TRBJ2-7
clone size: -
V gene: TRBV7-9
CDR3 DNA: TGTGCCAGCAGCTCCCGTAAGGGCCCCTACGAGCAGTACTTC
CDR3 protein: CASSSRKGPYEQYF

D gene: -
J gene: TRBJ1-5
clone size: few
V gene: TRBV4-1
CDR3 DNA: TGCGCCAGCAGCCAGGGGGATAGGGGCAATCAGCCCCAGCATTTT
CDR3 protein: CASSQGDRGNQPQHF

D gene: -
J gene: TRBJ2-4
clone size: -
V gene: TRBV4-1
CDR3 DNA: TGCGCCAGCAGCCCGGGACCAACTTTTATCTTAAAAAACATTCAGTACTTC
CDR3 protein: CASSPGPTFILKNIQYF

D gene: -
J gene: TRBJ2-2
clone size: -
V gene: TRBV6-1
CDR3 DNA: TGTGCCAGCAGTGCTAGCGTGACCGGGGAGCTGTTTTTT
CDR3 protein: CASSASVTGELFF

D gene: -
J gene: TRBJ2-7
clone size: few
V gene: TRBV21-1
CDR3 DNA: TGTGCCAGCAGCGGACGACTAGCGGGAGGGCCGCGACCCTACGAGCAGTACTTC
CDR3 protein: CASSGRLAGGPRPYEQYF

D gene: -
J gene: TRBJ2-3
clone size: -
V gene: TRBV18
CDR3 DNA: TGTGCCAGCCTGATGAGCGGCACAGATACGCAGTATTTT
CDR3 protein: CASLMSGTDTQYF

D gene: -
J gene: TRBJ2-2
clone size: -
V gene: TRBV6-1
CDR3 DNA: TGTGCCAGCAGTGAATTGCTGGGATTGGCCGCGACCGGGGAGCTGTTTTTT
CDR3 protein: CASSELLGLAATGELFF

D gene: -
J gene: TRBJ2-2
clone size: -
V gene: TRBV19
CDR3 DNA: TGTGCCACAGACGGACGAGAAGGAACCGGGGAGCTGTTTTTT
CDR3 protein: CATDGREGTGELFF

D gene: -
J gene: TRBJ2-6
clone size: -
V gene: TRBV5-1
CDR3 DNA: TGCGCCAGCAGCTTGGGTCGGACACCGGCCTCTGGGGCCAACGTCCTGACTTTC
CDR3 protein: CASSLGRTPASGANVLTF

D gene: TRBD1
J gene: TRBJ1-1
clone size: once
V gene: TRBV7-9
CDR3 DNA: TGTGCCAGCAGCTCCCCTCGACAGGGGGCCACTGAAGCTTTCTTT
CDR3 protein: CASSSPRQGATEAFF

D gene: -
J gene: TRBJ1-2
clone size: -
V gene: TRBV28
CDR3 DNA: TGTGCCAGCAGCCAAGACAAGAGCTATGGCTACACCTTC
CDR3 protein: CASSQDKSYGYTF

D gene: TRBD1
J gene: TRBJ1-1
clone size: -
V gene: TRBV6-1
CDR3 DNA: TGTGCCAGCAGTGAAGGGACAGGGAACACTGAAGCTTTCTTT
CDR3 protein: CASSEGTGNTEAFF

D gene: -
J gene: TRBJ2-1
clone size: -
V gene: TRBV5-1
CDR3 DNA: TGCGCCAGCAGCCCAGACGGGGTAGAGCAGTTCTTC
CDR3 protein: CASSPDGVEQFF

D gene: -
J gene: TRBJ1-1
clone size: -
V gene: TRBV29-1
CDR3 DNA: TGCAGCGTTGAAACCCCCGGGGGACGGGAAGAAGCTTTCTTT
CDR3 protein: CSVETPGGREEAFF

D gene: TRBD1
J gene: TRBJ1-2
clone size: -
V gene: TRBV29-1
CDR3 DNA: TGCAGCTCTGAGGGGGCCGATGGCTACACCTTC
CDR3 protein: CSSEGADGYTF

D gene: TRBD1
J gene: TRBJ1-2
clone size: -
V gene: TRBV5-4
CDR3 DNA: TGTGCCAGCACCTCGACAGGGAGGAACTATGGCTACACCTTC
CDR3 protein: CASTSTGRNYGYTF

D gene: TRBD2
J gene: TRBJ2-7
clone size: once
V gene: TRBV28
CDR3 DNA: TGTGCCAGCAGCCGGACTAGCGGGAGACGGTACGAGCAGTACTTC
CDR3 protein: CASSRTSGRRYEQYF

D gene: -
J gene: TRBJ2-7
clone size: -
V gene: TRBV7-9
CDR3 DNA: TGTGCCAGCAGCTCCCAAGGGGGAGGGGGAAACGAGCAGTACTTC
CDR3 protein: CASSSQGGGGNEQYF

D gene: -
J gene: TRBJ1-1
clone size: -
V gene: TRBV7-2
CDR3 DNA: TGTGCCAGCAGTTCCGAACAGTACATGAACACTGAAGCTTTCTTT
CDR3 protein: CASSSEQYMNTEAFF

D gene: -
J gene: TRBJ2-3
clone size: once
V gene: TRBV5-4
CDR3 DNA: TGTGCCAGCAGCGGCAGGGTAGACGCAGATACGCAGTATTTT
CDR3 protein: CASSGRVDADTQYF

D gene: -
J gene: TRBJ2-7
clone size: -
V gene: TRBV5-5
CDR3 DNA: TGTGCCAGCAGCCGTTTAGCGGAACTGAGCTCCTACGAGCAGTACTTC
CDR3 protein: CASSRLAELSSYEQYF

D gene: TRBD2
J gene: TRBJ2-3
clone size: -
V gene: TRBV5-1
CDR3 DNA: TGCGCCAGCAGCCCCTCCGGGACTAGCGGGGGTAATACGCAGTATTTT
CDR3 protein: CASSPSGTSGGNTQYF

D gene: -
J gene: TRBJ2-7
clone size: -
V gene: TRBV18
CDR3 DNA: TGTGCCAGCGCAGCGGGACAGGCCGCCTACGAGCAGTACTTC
CDR3 protein: CASAAGQAAYEQYF

D gene: TRBD1
J gene: TRBJ1-5
clone size: few
V gene: TRBV28
CDR3 DNA: TGTGCCAGCAGTTTTCGACAGGGTCATCAGCCCCAGCATTTT
CDR3 protein: CASSFRQGHQPQHF

D gene: TRBD1
J gene: TRBJ2-1
clone size: -
V gene: TRBV10-3
CDR3 DNA: TGTGCCATCAACTTGGACAGGGCCAATGAGCAGTTCTTC
CDR3 protein: CAINLDRANEQFF

D gene: -
J gene: TRBJ1-2
clone size: -
V gene: TRBV28
CDR3 DNA: TGTGCCAGCAGCCTTGGGGGCTATGGCTACACCTTC
CDR3 protein: CASSLGGYGYTF

D gene: TRBD1
J gene: TRBJ2-1
clone size: -
V gene: TRBV5-6
CDR3 DNA: TGTGCCAGCACCCTTTTTATCGACAGGGGAGGACAATACAATGAGCAGTTCTTC
CDR3 protein: CASTLFIDRGGQYNEQFF

D gene: TRBD1
J gene: TRBJ2-2
clone size: -
V gene: TRBV7-6
CDR3 DNA: TGTGCCAGCAGCTCCCCGGGACAGCGGAACACCGGGGAGCTGTTTTTT
CDR3 protein: CASSSPGQRNTGELFF

D gene: -
J gene: TRBJ2-7
clone size: -
V gene: TRBV5-1
CDR3 DNA: TGCGCCAGCAGCTTAGGGCCGGATAGGCCCGAGCAGTACTTC
CDR3 protein: CASSLGPDRPEQYF

D gene: TRBD2
J gene: TRBJ2-3
clone size: -
V gene: TRBV29-1
CDR3 DNA: TGCAGCGTTGTGGCTAGCGGGGCCACAGATACGCAGTATTTT
CDR3 protein: CSVVASGATDTQYF

D gene: -
J gene: TRBJ1-1
clone size: few
V gene: TRBV6-6
CDR3 DNA: TGTGCCAGCAGTACAGGTAACACTGAAGCTTTCTTT
CDR3 protein: CASSTGNTEAFF

D gene: -
J gene: TRBJ2-7
clone size: -
V gene: TRBV28
CDR3 DNA: TGTGCCAGCAGCCCCCCCTACTTCTACGAGCAGTACTTC
CDR3 protein: CASSPPYFYEQYF

D gene: -
J gene: TRBJ2-5
clone size: -
V gene: TRBV6-5
CDR3 DNA: TGTGCCAGCAGTGCCCTTGTGGGGGGCCGCGAGACCCAGTACTTC
CDR3 protein: CASSALVGGRETQYF

D gene: TRBD1
J gene: TRBJ2-7
clone size: once
V gene: TRBV5-1
CDR3 DNA: TGCGCCAGCAGTCCCGACAGGGGGCGCATGGACGAGCAGTACTTC
CDR3 protein: CASSPDRGRMDEQYF

D gene: -
J gene: TRBJ2-6
clone size: once
V gene: TRBV19
CDR3 DNA: TGTGCCAGTAGTTTGACGGTGTCTGGGGCCAACGTCCTGACTTTC
CDR3 protein: CASSLTVSGANVLTF

D gene: TRBD2
J gene: TRBJ2-1
clone size: -
V gene: TRBV6-1
CDR3 DNA: TGTGCCAGCAGTGAAGCTGGGTTCGGGGGGGGGAGCTATGGCAATGAGCAGTTCTTC
CDR3 protein: CASSEAGFGGGSYGNEQFF

D gene: TRBD2
J gene: TRBJ2-1
clone size: -
V gene: TRBV7-2
CDR3 DNA: TGTGCCAGCAGCTTAGGAGGCGGGGGGCTGACCGAGCAGTTCTTC
CDR3 protein: CASSLGGGGLTEQFF

D gene: -
J gene: TRBJ2-7
clone size: -
V gene: TRBV18
CDR3 DNA: TGTGCCAGCTCACCCGGGACATTACGCTCCTACGAGCAGTACTTC
CDR3 protein: CASSPGTLRSYEQYF

D gene: -
J gene: TRBJ1-2
clone size: -
V gene: TRBV12-5
CDR3 DNA: TGTGCTAGTGGTTTGGACAGGGCTTCGTACACCTTC
CDR3 protein: CASGLDRASYTF

D gene: -
J gene: TRBJ1-5
clone size: once
V gene: TRBV19
CDR3 DNA: TGTGCCAGTAGTGCCGGGCCCTTCAATCAGCCCCAGCATTTT
CDR3 protein: CASSAGPFNQPQHF

D gene: TRBD2
J gene: TRBJ2-5
clone size: -
V gene: TRBV5-8
CDR3 DNA: TGTGCCAGCAGCTTGGCTAGCGGGAGCCCCCAAGAGACCCAGTACTTC
CDR3 protein: CASSLASGSPQETQYF

D gene: TRBD2
J gene: TRBJ2-5
clone size: -
V gene: TRBV9
CDR3 DNA: TGTGCCAGCAGCGTAGAAGAAGCGGGGGTGGTGACCCAGTACTTC
CDR3 protein: CASSVEEAGVVTQYF

D gene: -
J gene: TRBJ2-7
clone size: -
V gene: TRBV4-3
CDR3 DNA: TGCGCCAGCAGCCAAGGGTCTAGAACCGAGCAGTACTTC
CDR3 protein: CASSQGSRTEQYF

D gene: -
J gene: TRBJ1-1
clone size: few
V gene: TRBV2
CDR3 DNA: TGTGCCAGCAGTAGGTTAGGGACACTTCAGAACACTGAAGCTTTCTTT
CDR3 protein: CASSRLGTLQNTEAFF

D gene: TRBD2
J gene: TRBJ2-1
clone size: -
V gene: TRBV10-2
CDR3 DNA: TGCGCCAGCGGGGGACTAGCGGAATACAATGAGCAGTTCTTC
CDR3 protein: CASGGLAEYNEQFF

D gene: -
J gene: TRBJ2-2
clone size: once
V gene: TRBV7-9
CDR3 DNA: TGTGCCAGCAGCTTATTCGTTATCGGGGAGCTGTTTTTT
CDR3 protein: CASSLFVIGELFF

D gene: -
J gene: TRBJ1-5
clone size: -
V gene: TRBV7-2
CDR3 DNA: TGTGCCAGCAGCTTAGCGGGGCAGGGCAATCAGCCCCAGCATTTT
CDR3 protein: CASSLAGQGNQPQHF

D gene: -
J gene: TRBJ2-1
clone size: -
V gene: TRBV4-3
CDR3 DNA: TGCGCCAGCAGCCAGGCCCGTAAGTCTGAGCAGTTCTTC
CDR3 protein: CASSQARKSEQFF

D gene: TRBD2
J gene: TRBJ2-3
clone size: few
V gene: TRBV30
CDR3 DNA: TGTGCCTGGGAGGCAGCGGGGGGGGATACGCAGTATTTT
CDR3 protein: CAWEAAGGDTQYF

D gene: TRBD2
J gene: TRBJ2-1
clone size: -
V gene: TRBV11-2
CDR3 DNA: TGTGCCAGCAGCAAAAGTTCGGCTAGCGGTAGTAATGAGCAGTTCTTC
CDR3 protein: CASSKSSASGSNEQFF

D gene: -
J gene: TRBJ2-1
clone size: -
V gene: TRBV14
CDR3 DNA: TGTGCCAGCAGCCAACAGGGTGGCTACAATGAGCAGTTCTTC
CDR3 protein: CASSQQGGYNEQFF

D gene: -
J gene: TRBJ1-1
clone size: -
V gene: TRBV30
CDR3 DNA: TGTGCCCGCGGGGAGGTGAACACTGAAGCTTTCTTT
CDR3 protein: CARGEVNTEAFF